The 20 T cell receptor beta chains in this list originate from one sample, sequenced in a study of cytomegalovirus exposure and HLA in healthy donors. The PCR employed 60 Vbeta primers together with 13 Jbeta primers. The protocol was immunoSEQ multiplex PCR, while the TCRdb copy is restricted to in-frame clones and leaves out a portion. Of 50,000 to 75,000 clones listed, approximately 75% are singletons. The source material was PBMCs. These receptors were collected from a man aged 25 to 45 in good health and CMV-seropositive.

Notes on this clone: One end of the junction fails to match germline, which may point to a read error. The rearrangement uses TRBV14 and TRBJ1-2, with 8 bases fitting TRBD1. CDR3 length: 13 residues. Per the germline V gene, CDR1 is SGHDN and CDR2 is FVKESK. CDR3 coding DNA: TGTGCCAGCAGCCGGATTCTAGGACAGGGATATGCCTTC. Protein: CASSRILGQGYAF. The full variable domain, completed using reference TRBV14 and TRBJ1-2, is EAGVTQFPSHSVIEKGQTVTLRCDPISGHDNLYWYRRVMGKEIKFLLHFVKESKQDESGMPNNRFLAERTGGTYSTLKVQPAELEDSGVYFCASSRILGQGYAFGSGTRLTVV.

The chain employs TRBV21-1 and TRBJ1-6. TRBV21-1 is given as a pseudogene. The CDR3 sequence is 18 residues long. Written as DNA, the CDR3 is TGTGCCAGCAGCTCTCCGGGCGGGGAAGCCCCATATAATTCACCCCTCCACTTT. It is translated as CASSSPGGEAPYNSPLHF.

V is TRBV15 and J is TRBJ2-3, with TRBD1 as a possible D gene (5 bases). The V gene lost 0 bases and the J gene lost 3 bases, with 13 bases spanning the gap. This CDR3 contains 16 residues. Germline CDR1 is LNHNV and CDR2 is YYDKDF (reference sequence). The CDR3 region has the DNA TGTGCCACCAGCAGAGATGGGCAGGGTTTTACAGATACGCAGTATTTT. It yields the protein CATSRDGQGFTDTQYF. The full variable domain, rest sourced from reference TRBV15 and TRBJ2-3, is DAMVIQNPRYQVTQFGKPVTLSCSQTLNHNVMYWYQQKSSQAPKLLFHYYDKDFNNEADTPDNFQSRRPNTSFCFLDIRSPGLGDTAMYLCATSRDGQGFTDTQYFGPGTRLTVL.

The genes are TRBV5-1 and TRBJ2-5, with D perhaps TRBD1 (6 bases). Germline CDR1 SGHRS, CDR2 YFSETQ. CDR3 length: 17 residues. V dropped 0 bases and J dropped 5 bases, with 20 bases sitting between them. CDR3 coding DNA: TGCGCCAGCAGCTTGGCAAGGACAGCGACGGCCCAGGAGACCCAGTACTTC. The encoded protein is CASSLARTATAQETQYF.

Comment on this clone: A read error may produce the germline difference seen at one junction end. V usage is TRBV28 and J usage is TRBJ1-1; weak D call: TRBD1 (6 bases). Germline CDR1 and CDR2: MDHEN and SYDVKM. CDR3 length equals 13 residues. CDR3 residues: CASSSRGLVLVIF. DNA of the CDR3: TGTGCCAGCAGTTCCAGGGGCCTGGTTTTAGTAATCTTT.

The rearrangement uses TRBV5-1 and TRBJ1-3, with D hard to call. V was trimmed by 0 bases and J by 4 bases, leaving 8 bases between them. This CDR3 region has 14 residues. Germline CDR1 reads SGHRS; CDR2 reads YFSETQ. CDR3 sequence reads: CASSLEGGGNTIYF. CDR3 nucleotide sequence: TGCGCCAGCAGCTTGGAAGGAGGCGGAAACACCATATATTTT.

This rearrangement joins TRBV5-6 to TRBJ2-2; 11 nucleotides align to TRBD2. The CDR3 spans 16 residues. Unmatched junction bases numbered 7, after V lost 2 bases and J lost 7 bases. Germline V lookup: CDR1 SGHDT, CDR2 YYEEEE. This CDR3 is CASSFRTSGLLGELFF. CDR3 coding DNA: TGTGCCAGCAGCTTTCGGACTAGCGGGCTACTCGGGGAGCTGTTTTTT.

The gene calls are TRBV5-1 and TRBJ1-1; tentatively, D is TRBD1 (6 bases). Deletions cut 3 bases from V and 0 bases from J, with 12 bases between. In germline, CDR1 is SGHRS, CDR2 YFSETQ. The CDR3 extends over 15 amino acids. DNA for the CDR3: TGCGCCAGCAGCTCGGGGACAACCTTGAACACTGAAGCTTTCTTT. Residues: CASSSGTTLNTEAFF.

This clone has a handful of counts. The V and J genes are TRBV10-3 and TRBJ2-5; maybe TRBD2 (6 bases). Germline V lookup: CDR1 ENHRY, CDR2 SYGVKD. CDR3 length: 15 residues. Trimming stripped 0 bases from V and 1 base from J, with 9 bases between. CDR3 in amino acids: CAISESRGSQETQYF. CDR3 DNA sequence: TGTGCCATCAGTGAGTCCCGGGGGAGCCAAGAGACCCAGTACTTC.

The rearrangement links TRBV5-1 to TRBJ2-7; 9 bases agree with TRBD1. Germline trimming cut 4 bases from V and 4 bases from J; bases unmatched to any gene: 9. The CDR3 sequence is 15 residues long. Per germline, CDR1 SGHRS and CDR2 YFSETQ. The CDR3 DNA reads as TGCGCCAGCAGCGGACGACAGGGGGGCGCATACGAGCAGTACTTC. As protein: CASSGRQGGAYEQYF.

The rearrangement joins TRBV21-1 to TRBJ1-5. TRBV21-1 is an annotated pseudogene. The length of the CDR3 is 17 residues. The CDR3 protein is CASSKDRMRDRNQPQHF. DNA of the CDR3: TGTGCCAGCAGCAAAGACAGAATGAGGGATAGGAATCAGCCCCAGCATTTT.

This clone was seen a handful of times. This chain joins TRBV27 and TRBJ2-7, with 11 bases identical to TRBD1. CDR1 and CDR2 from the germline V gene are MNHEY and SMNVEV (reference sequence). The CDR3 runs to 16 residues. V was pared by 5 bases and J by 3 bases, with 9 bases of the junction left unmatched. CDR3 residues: CASSITGQGAFYEQYF. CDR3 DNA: TGTGCCAGCAGTATCACCGGACAGGGGGCTTTCTACGAGCAGTACTTC.

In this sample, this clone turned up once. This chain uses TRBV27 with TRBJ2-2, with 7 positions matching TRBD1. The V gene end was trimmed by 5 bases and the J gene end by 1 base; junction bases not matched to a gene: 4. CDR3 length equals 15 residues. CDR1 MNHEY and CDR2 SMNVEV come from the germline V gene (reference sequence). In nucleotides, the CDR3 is TGTGCCAGCAGTCGATACAGGGGGAACACCGGGGAGCTGTTTTTT. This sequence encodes CASSRYRGNTGELFF.

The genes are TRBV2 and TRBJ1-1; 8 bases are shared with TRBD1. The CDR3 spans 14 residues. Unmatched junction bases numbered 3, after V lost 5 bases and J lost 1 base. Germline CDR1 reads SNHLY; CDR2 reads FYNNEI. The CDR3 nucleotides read TGTGCCAGCAGTCGACAGGGGCGGAACACTGAAGCTTTCTTT. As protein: CASSRQGRNTEAFF. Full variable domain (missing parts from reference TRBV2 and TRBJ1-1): EPEVTQTPSHQVTQMGQEVILRCVPISNHLYFYWYRQILGQKVEFLVSFYNNEISEKSEIFDDQFSVERPDGSNFTLKIRSTKLEDSAMYFCASSRQGRNTEAFFGQGTRLTVV.

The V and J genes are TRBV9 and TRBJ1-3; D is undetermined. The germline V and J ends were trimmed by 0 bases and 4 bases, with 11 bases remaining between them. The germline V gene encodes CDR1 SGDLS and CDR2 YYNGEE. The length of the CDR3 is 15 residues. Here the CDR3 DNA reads TGTGCCAGCAGCGTAGGAGGAGTTAAGGGAAACACCATATATTTT. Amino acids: CASSVGGVKGNTIYF.

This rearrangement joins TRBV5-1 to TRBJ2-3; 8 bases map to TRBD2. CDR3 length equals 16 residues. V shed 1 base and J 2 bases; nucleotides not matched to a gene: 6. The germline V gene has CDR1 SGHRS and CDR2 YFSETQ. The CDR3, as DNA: TGCGCCAGCAGCTTGTTAACTAGCGGTACCACAGATACGCAGTATTTT. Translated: CASSLLTSGTTDTQYF.

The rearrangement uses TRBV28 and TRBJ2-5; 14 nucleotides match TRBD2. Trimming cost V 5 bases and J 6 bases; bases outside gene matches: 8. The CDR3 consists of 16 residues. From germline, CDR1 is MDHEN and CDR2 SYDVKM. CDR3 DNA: TGTGCCAGCAGTAAAACCGGGACTAGCGGGGGTAAGACCCAGTACTTC. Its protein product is CASSKTGTSGGKTQYF.

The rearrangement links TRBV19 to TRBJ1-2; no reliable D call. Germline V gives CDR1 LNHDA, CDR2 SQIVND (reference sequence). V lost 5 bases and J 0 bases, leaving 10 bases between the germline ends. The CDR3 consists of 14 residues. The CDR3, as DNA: TGTGCCAGTAGTTTGGCTGGAGCTAACTATGGCTACACCTTC. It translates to CASSLAGANYGYTF.

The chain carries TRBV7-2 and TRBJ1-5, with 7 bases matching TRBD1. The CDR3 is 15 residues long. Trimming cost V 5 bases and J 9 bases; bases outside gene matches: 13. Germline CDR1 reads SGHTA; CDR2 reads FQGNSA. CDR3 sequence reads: CASSPGTAEVLPQHF. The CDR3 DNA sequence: TGTGCCAGCAGCCCCGGGACAGCAGAGGTTCTGCCCCAGCATTTT.

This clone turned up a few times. This chain's CDR3 is CASSEQGPTGEQFF. CDR3 coding DNA: TGTGCCAGCAGCGAACAGGGACCCACGGGAGAGCAGTTCTTC. The rearrangement links TRBV13 to TRBJ2-1; D may be TRBD1 (6 bases). CDR3 length: 14 amino acids. V dropped 5 bases and J dropped 10 bases, with 18 bases sitting between them. Germline V gives CDR1 PRHDT, CDR2 FYEKMQ (reference sequence).